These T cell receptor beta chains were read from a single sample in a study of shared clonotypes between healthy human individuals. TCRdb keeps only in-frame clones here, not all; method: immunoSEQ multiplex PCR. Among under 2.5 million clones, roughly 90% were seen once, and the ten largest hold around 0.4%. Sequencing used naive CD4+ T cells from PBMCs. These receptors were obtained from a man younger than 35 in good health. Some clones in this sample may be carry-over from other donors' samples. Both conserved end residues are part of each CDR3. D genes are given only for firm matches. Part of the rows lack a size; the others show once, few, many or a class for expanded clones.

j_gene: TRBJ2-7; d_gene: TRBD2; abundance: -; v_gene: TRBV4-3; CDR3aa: CASSRGPAGGGGSVDEQYF; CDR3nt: TGCGCCAGCAGCCGGGGACCTGCCGGTGGCGGGGGGTCGGTCGACGAGCAGTACTTC
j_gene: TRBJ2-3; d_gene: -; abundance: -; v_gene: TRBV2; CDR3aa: CASSDRTTPDTQYF; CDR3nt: TGTGCCAGCAGTGACAGGACTACGCCGGATACGCAGTATTTT
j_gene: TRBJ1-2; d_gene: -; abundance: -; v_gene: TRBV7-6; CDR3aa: CASSLDQGTYGYTF; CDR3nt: TGTGCCAGCAGCTTAGACCAGGGGACTTATGGCTACACCTTC
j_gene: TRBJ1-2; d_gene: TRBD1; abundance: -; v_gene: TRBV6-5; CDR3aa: CASSPIDRVHGYTF; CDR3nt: TGTGCCAGCAGCCCAATCGACAGGGTACATGGCTACACCTTC
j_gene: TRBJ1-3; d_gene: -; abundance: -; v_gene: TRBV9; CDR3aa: CASSVGSGLFTGNTIYF; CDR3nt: TGTGCCAGCAGCGTCGGCAGTGGACTCTTCACGGGAAACACCATATATTTT
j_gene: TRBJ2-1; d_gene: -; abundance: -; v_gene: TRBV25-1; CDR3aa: CASSEPEGGNEQFF; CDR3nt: TGTGCCAGCAGTGAACCTGAAGGGGGTAATGAGCAGTTCTTC
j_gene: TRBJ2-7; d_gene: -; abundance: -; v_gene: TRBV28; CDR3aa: CASKGGLSYEQYF; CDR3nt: TGTGCCAGCAAAGGGGGGCTTTCCTACGAGCAGTACTTC
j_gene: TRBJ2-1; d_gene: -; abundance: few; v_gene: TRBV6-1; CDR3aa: CAILLVPNEQFF; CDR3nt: TGTGCCATCCTTCTCGTTCCCAATGAGCAGTTCTTC
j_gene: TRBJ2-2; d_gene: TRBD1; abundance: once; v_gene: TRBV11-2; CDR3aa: CASSRTGQAWTGELFF; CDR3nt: TGTGCCAGCAGCCGAACTGGACAGGCCTGGACCGGGGAGCTGTTTTTT
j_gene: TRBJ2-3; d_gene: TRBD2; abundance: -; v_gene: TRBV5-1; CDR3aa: CASSLGGLAGGRIGDTQYF; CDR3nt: TGCGCCAGCAGCTTGGGGGGACTAGCGGGAGGCCGTATTGGAGATACGCAGTATTTT
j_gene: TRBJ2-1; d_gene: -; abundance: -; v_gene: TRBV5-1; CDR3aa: CASSFAAGSSYNEQFF; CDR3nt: TGCGCCAGCAGCTTTGCGGCGGGGAGCTCCTACAATGAGCAGTTCTTC
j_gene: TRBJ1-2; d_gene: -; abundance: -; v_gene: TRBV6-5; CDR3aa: CASSYSRLRTNYGYTF; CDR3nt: TGTGCCAGCAGTTACTCCCGATTGAGAACCAACTATGGCTACACCTTC
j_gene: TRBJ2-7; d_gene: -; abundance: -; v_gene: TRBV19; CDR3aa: CASSIADRNEQYF; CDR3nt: TGTGCCAGTAGTATAGCTGATAGAAACGAGCAGTACTTC
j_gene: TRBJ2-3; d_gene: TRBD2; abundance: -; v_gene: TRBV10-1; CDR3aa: CASSAGAGVWRRDTDTQCF; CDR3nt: TGCGCCAGCAGTGCCGGAGCGGGAGTATGGCGTAGGGACACGGATACGCAGTGTTTT
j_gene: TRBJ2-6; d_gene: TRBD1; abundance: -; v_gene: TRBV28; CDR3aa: CASSRRGLGANVLTF; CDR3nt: TGTGCCAGCAGCCGCAGGGGGCTCGGGGCCAACGTCCTGACTTTC
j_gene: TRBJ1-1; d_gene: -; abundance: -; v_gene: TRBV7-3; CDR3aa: CASSPTHRAGNTEAFF; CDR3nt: TGTGCCAGCAGCCCCACCCACAGGGCCGGGAACACTGAAGCTTTCTTT
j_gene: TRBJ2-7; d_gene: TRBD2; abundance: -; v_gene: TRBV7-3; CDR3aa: CASSAGLAGGPYEQYF; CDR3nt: TGTGCCAGCAGCGCCGGACTAGCGGGAGGTCCCTACGAGCAGTACTTC
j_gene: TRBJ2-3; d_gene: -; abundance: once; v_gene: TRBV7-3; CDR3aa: CASSLSGVTDTQYF; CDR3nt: TGTGCCAGCAGCTTAAGCGGGGTCACAGATACGCAGTATTTT
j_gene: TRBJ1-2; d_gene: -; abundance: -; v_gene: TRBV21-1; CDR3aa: CASSGGTVANYGYTF; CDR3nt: TGTGCCAGCAGCGGTGGGACAGTAGCTAACTATGGCTACACCTTC
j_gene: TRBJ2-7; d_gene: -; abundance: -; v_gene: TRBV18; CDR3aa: CASSPDDRSPYLGQYF; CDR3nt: TGTGCCAGCTCACCAGACGACAGGTCCCCCTATCTTGGGCAGTACTTC
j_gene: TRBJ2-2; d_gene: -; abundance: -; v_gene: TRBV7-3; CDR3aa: CASSFYTGELFF; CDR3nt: TGTGCCAGCAGCTTCTACACCGGGGAGCTGTTTTTT
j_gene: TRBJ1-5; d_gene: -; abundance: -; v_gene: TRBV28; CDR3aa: CASTTPGGGGQPQHF; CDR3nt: TGTGCCAGCACTACTCCGGGGGGGGGTGGTCAGCCCCAGCATTTT
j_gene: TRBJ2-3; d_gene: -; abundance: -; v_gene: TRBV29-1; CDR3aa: CSVDSERARTDTQYF; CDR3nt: TGCAGCGTTGATTCAGAGCGGGCTCGCACAGATACGCAGTATTTT
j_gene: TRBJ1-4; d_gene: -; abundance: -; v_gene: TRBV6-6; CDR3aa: CASSLAKVGNEKLFF; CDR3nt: TGTGCCAGCAGTCTTGCAAAGGTGGGCAATGAAAAACTGTTTTTT
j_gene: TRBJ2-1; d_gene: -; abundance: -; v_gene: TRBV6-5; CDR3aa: CASRPRPNEQFF; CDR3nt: TGTGCCAGCAGACCCCGCCCCAATGAGCAGTTCTTC
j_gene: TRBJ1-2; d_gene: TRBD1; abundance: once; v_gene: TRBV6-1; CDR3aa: CASSFSRGQDGYTF; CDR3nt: TGTGCCAGCAGCTTCTCCAGGGGGCAGGATGGCTACACCTTC
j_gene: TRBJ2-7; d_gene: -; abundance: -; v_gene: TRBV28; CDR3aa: CASSFNWDTFSYEQYF; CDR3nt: TGTGCCAGCAGTTTTAACTGGGACACCTTCTCCTACGAGCAGTACTTC
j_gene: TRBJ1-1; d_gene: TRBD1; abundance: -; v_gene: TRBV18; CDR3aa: CASSPEQGAITEAFF; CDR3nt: TGTGCCAGCTCACCTGAACAGGGGGCTATCACTGAAGCTTTCTTT
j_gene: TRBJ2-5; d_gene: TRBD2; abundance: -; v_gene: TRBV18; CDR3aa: CASSPSGSIRETQYF; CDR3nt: TGTGCCAGCTCACCTAGCGGGAGTATTAGGGAGACCCAGTACTTC
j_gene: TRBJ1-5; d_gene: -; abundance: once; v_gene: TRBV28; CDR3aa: CASSQGSGGKYAWPQHF; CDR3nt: TGTGCCAGCAGCCAGGGGAGTGGAGGTAAATACGCCTGGCCCCAGCATTTT
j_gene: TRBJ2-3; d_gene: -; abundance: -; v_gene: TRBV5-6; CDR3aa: CASSTGGPQYF; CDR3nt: TGTGCCAGCAGCACAGGAGGGCCGCAGTATTTT